This entry lists 13 T cell receptor beta chains sequenced from one sample in a study of cytomegalovirus exposure and HLA in healthy donors. In the PCR, 60 Vbeta and 13 Jbeta primers were used. Produced via immunoSEQ multiplex PCR; TCRdb's table is partial and in-frame only. The repertoire holds more than 100,000 clones, with around 66% as singletons. Sequenced material: PBMCs. Every receptor here comes from a woman aged 40 to 55 in good health and CMV-seropositive.

There are a few counts of this clone. The V call is TRBV7-9, the J call TRBJ2-1; possible D gene TRBD1, 6 bases. There are 14 residues in the CDR3. Germline V gives CDR1 SEHNR, CDR2 FQNEAQ (reference sequence). Deletions cut 4 bases from V and 10 bases from J, with 17 bases between. The CDR3 reads CASSSPRTDREQFF. The CDR3 DNA reads TGTGCCAGCAGCTCTCCCAGGACAGATCGGGAGCAGTTCTTC.

The rearrangement links TRBV5-1 to TRBJ2-2, with 7 bases fitting TRBD2. V lost 0 bases, J lost 8 bases, and 13 bases stayed unmatched. The V gene's germline CDR1 is SGHRS and CDR2 YFSETQ. This CDR3 has 17 residues. The CDR3 nucleotides are TGCGCCAGCAGCTTGGCCGAAGGGAGGGCCGGGGTAGGGGAGCTGTTTTTT. Protein product: CASSLAEGRAGVGELFF.

V gene TRBV5-1 combines with J gene TRBJ2-3; 7 nucleotides agree with TRBD2. CDR1 SGHRS and CDR2 YFSETQ come from the germline V gene. The V segment lost 3 bases and the J segment 0 bases; nucleotides outside the gene matches: 7. This CDR3 comprises 16 residues. The CDR3 loop reads CASSWGGKTSTDTQYF. CDR3 in DNA: TGCGCCAGCAGCTGGGGGGGGAAAACTAGCACAGATACGCAGTATTTT.

The gene calls are TRBV5-6 and TRBJ2-7; 11 nucleotides align to TRBD2. The germline V gene encodes CDR1 SGHDT and CDR2 YYEEEE. The junction had 10 bases not matched to a gene; V was cut back by 2 bases and J by 9 bases. The CDR3 has 15 amino acids. CDR3 sequence reads: CASSFLAGGGSGQYF. For the CDR3, the DNA is TGTGCCAGCAGCTTTCTAGCGGGAGGCGGGTCCGGGCAGTACTTC.

This clone appeared a few times. The chain recombines TRBV19 with TRBJ2-5; D unresolved. The CDR3 consists of 14 residues. V lost 8 bases and J lost 5, with 18 bases in between. Germline V gene sequence: CDR1 LNHDA, CDR2 SQIVND (reference sequence). This chain's CDR3 is CASAQLAGTETQYF. The CDR3 DNA follows: TGTGCCAGTGCCCAACTGGCAGGTACCGAGACCCAGTACTTC.

J is TRBJ2-5 and V is TRBV2; TRBD2 might be the D (6 bases). CDR1 is SNHLY and CDR2 is FYNNEI in the germline V gene. The CDR3 length is 13 residues. V lost 1 base and J 4 bases, leaving 7 bases between the germline ends. DNA for the CDR3: TGTGCCAGCAGTGAAGTGGGGGGAGAGACCCAGTACTTC. This encodes CASSEVGGETQYF.

A few counts support this clone. The V and J genes are TRBV6-5 and TRBJ1-6, with 7 bases aligning to TRBD1. After removal of 0 bases from V and 7 bases from J, the junction contained 6 bases not matched to a gene. Germline lookup yields CDR1 MNHEY and CDR2 SVGAGI. The CDR3 is 16 residues long. CDR3: CASSYSIGGGNSPLHF. In nucleotides, the CDR3 is TGTGCCAGCAGTTACTCGATAGGGGGCGGAAATTCACCCCTCCACTTT.

This clone was seen a handful of times. J is TRBJ2-7 and V is TRBV6-6, with D unclear. The CDR3 length is 12 residues. Trimming left V 0 bases short and J 3 bases short, with 3 bases between. Per germline, CDR1 MNHNY and CDR2 SVGAGI (reference sequence). CDR3 DNA: TGTGCCAGCAGTTACTCTATCTACGAGCAGTACTTC. It is translated as CASSYSIYEQYF.

The gene calls are TRBV25-1 and TRBJ2-3; 8 nucleotides match TRBD1. Germline CDR1 MGHDK, CDR2 SYGVNS. Trimming cost V 2 bases and J 7 bases; bases outside gene matches: 5. This CDR3 has 14 amino acids. CDR3 residues: CASSEERTGNTQYF. DNA of the CDR3: TGTGCCAGCAGTGAAGAAAGGACAGGGAATACGCAGTATTTT.

This chain joins TRBV11-3 and TRBJ2-2; 8 nucleotides agree with TRBD2. The CDR3 contains 14 residues. With 8 bases clipped from V and 4 bases from J, the junction kept 6 bases outside the gene matches. Germline V gives CDR1 SGHNT, CDR2 YENEEA. CDR3 protein: CASGRGGRTGELFF. CDR3 nucleotides: TGTGCCAGCGGCCGGGGGGGCCGCACCGGGGAGCTGTTTTTT.

The genes are TRBV28 and TRBJ2-2; D ambiguous. CDR1 and CDR2 (germline): MDHEN, SYDVKM. V lost 2 bases to trimming and J lost 1 base, with 14 bases between them. This CDR3 is built from 17 residues. CDR3 sequence (DNA): TGTGCCAGCAGTTTAATCTCAGGAAACGGGAACACCGGGGAGCTGTTTTTT. It encodes CASSLISGNGNTGELFF.

This clone was observed a handful of times. The chain links TRBV12-2 to TRBJ2-7; the table gives TRBD2 as D, unverified against the DNA. TRBV12-2 is flagged as a pseudogene. This CDR3 region has 13 residues. CDR3 sequence reads: CASRFEGEGEQYF. DNA for the CDR3: TGTGCAAGTCGCTTTGAGGGGGAGGGGGAGCAGTACTTC.

This clone was seen a handful of times. The chain links TRBV5-4 to TRBJ1-4, with TRBD1 matching 11 bases. Germline values: CDR1 SGHNT, CDR2 YYREEE (reference sequence). J gave up 2 bases and V 4 bases, and 4 bases lay outside the gene matches. The CDR3 length is 16 residues. CDR3 bases: TGTGCCAGCAGCCGGACAGGGGGCGTCACTAATGAAAAACTGTTTTTT. Residues: CASSRTGGVTNEKLFF.